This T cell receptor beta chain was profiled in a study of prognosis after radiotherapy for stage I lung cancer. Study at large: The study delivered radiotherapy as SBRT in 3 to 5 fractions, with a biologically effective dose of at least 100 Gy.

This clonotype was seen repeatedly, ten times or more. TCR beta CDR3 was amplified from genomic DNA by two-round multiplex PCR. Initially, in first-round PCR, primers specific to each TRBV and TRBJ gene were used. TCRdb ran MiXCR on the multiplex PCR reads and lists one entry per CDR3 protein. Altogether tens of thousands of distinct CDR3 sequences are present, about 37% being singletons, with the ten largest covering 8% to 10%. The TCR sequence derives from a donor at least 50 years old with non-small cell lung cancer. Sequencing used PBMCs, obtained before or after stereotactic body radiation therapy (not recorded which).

CDR3 protein: CASSLITAEAFF. The CDR3 DNA sequence: TGTGCCAGCAGTTTGATTACAGCAGAAGCTTTCTTT. The V gene is TRBV28, the J gene TRBJ1-1; no reliable D call. V shed 3 bases and J shed 8 bases, with 10 bases lying between them. Germline V CDR1 and CDR2: MDHEN, SYDVKM. The CDR3 length is 12 residues. Complete variable domain (other parts from reference TRBV28 and TRBJ1-1): DVKVTQSSRYLVKRTGEKVFLECVQDMDHENMFWYRQDPGLGLRLIYFSYDVKMKEKGDIPEGYSVSREKKERFSLILESASTNQTSMYLCASSLITAEAFFGQGTRLTVV.